This T cell receptor (beta chain) was profiled in a study of blood T cell repertoires in COVID-19. The V end lost 6 bases, the J end lost 1 base, and 13 bases lay between the germline ends. The V gene's germline CDR1 is LGHDT and CDR2 YNNKEL (reference sequence). The CDR3 has 14 residues. Generated by immunoSEQ multiplex PCR, the TCRdb table keeps only in-frame clones and is missing some. The repertoire holds fewer than 200,000 clones, with less than 90% as singletons. Seattle researchers signed up patients amid active infection and tracked them longitudinally. This receptor was obtained from a woman in her sixties or seventies with COVID-19, enrolled during active disease. The chain recombines TRBV3-1 (or the pseudogene TRBV3-2) with TRBJ2-7; tentatively, D is TRBD2 (6 bases). The specimen was peripheral blood. The CDR3 sequence is CASSVTAGSYEQYF. CDR3 DNA: TGTGCCAGCAGTGTCACAGCGGGTTCCTACGAGCAGTACTTC.